This T cell receptor (beta chain) comes out of a study of blood T cell repertoires in COVID-19. Method: immunoSEQ multiplex PCR; TCRdb's copy keeps in-frame clones and lacks some. The table has around 60,000 clones, 75% to 85% seen once. V lost 8 bases and J lost 3, with 13 bases in between. The CDR3 is made up of 13 amino acids. V and J are TRBV12-3 or TRBV12-4 and TRBJ1-1; TRBD1 might be the D (6 bases). This TCR came from a man between 60 and 70 years old with acute or convalescent COVID-19. The sequencing input was peripheral blood. The CDR3 DNA reads TGTGCCAGCGGGTCACACAGGGACACTGAAGCTTTCTTT. The encoded protein is CASGSHRDTEAFF.